A selection of T cell receptor beta chains follows, all from one sample in a study of identifying expanded T cells in peripheral blood. Repertoires were generated with immunoSEQ multiplex PCR, while TCRdb's copy carries only in-frame clones and drops some. The data show tens of thousands of clones, approximately 87% seen once. The sample taken for sequencing was blood. The receptors were sampled from a person between 18 and 75 years old in good health. CDR3s include the opening cysteine and the closing phenylalanine or tryptophan. Each record gives: J gene, D gene, clone size, V gene, CDR3 protein, CDR3 DNA. The D gene is left open where the match is weak. A row's size may be missing; if present it is once, few, many or a size class.

TRBJ2-7	TRBD1	NA	TRBV7-8	CASSPDTGGFYEQYF	TGTGCCAGCAGCCCGGACACAGGGGGTTTTTACGAGCAGTACTTC
TRBJ2-7	TRBD2	NA	TRBV6-5	CASSSRSGAYEQYF	TGTGCCAGCAGTTCGAGAAGCGGGGCGTACGAGCAGTACTTC
TRBJ1-4	TRBD1	once	TRBV28	CASSTQGQPQKLFF	TGTGCCAGCAGCACACAGGGGCAGCCGCAAAAACTGTTTTTT
TRBJ2-7	NA	NA	TRBV28	CASSLREQYF	TGTGCCAGCAGTTTACGCGAGCAGTACTTC
TRBJ2-6	TRBD1	once	TRBV28	CASTGVRDRVTGANVLTF	TGTGCCAGCACTGGAGTCCGGGACAGGGTTACTGGGGCCAACGTCCTGACTTTC
TRBJ1-1	TRBD1	NA	TRBV5-6	CASGWDRNTEAFF	TGTGCCAGCGGGTGGGACAGGAACACTGAAGCTTTCTTT
TRBJ2-1	TRBD2	NA	TRBV5-1	CASSLASGGGYNEQFF	TGCGCCAGCAGCTTGGCGTCGGGCGGGGGATACAATGAGCAGTTCTTC
TRBJ2-7	TRBD2	NA	TRBV5-1	CASSRTTSGSSYEQYF	TGCGCCAGCAGCCGAACCACTAGCGGGAGCTCCTACGAGCAGTACTTC
TRBJ2-3	NA	once	TRBV7-7	CASSLGDTDTQYF	TGTGCCAGCAGCTTAGGGGACACAGATACGCAGTATTTT
TRBJ2-7	TRBD1	NA	TRBV27	CASRDLDRAYEQYF	TGTGCCAGCAGAGATCTGGACAGGGCCTACGAGCAGTACTTC
TRBJ2-1	NA	once	TRBV27	CASSLLETSYNEQFF	TGTGCCAGCAGTTTACTAGAGACCTCCTACAATGAGCAGTTCTTC
TRBJ2-2	NA	NA	TRBV19	CASNRGGSTGELFF	TGTGCCAGTAACCGAGGGGGAAGCACCGGGGAGCTGTTTTTT
TRBJ2-7	NA	NA	TRBV30	CAWSEETVPEQYF	TGTGCCTGGAGTGAGGAGACCGTTCCCGAGCAGTACTTC
TRBJ1-2	NA	NA	TRBV28	CASRGQNYGYTF	TGTGCCAGCCGGGGGCAGAACTATGGCTACACCTTC
TRBJ1-1	TRBD1	NA	TRBV6-1	CASSADRGNTEAFF	TGTGCCAGCAGTGCCGACAGGGGGAACACTGAAGCTTTCTTT
TRBJ1-1	NA	NA	TRBV5-5	CASSLRGPNTEAFF	TGTGCCAGCAGCTTAAGGGGACCAAACACTGAAGCTTTCTTT
TRBJ1-5	NA	NA	TRBV10-3	CAIRKGGGSNQPQHF	TGTGCCATCAGGAAAGGGGGAGGAAGCAATCAGCCCCAGCATTTT
TRBJ2-7	TRBD1	once	TRBV5-6	CASSRGQARSYEQYF	TGTGCCAGCAGCCGGGGACAGGCCCGCTCCTACGAGCAGTACTTC
TRBJ1-2	NA	NA	TRBV28	CASSWGNGYTF	TGTGCCAGCAGTTGGGGGAACGGCTACACCTTC
TRBJ2-3	NA	once	TRBV19	CASSIGLRTDTQYF	TGTGCCAGTAGTATAGGGCTTCGCACAGATACGCAGTATTTT
TRBJ1-4	NA	once	TRBV28	CASSLPGTLGEKLFF	TGTGCCAGCAGTTTACCCGGGACGTTAGGGGAAAAACTGTTTTTT
TRBJ2-7	NA	NA	TRBV6-6	CASSYSNYEQYF	TGTGCCAGCAGTTACAGTAACTACGAGCAGTACTTC
TRBJ2-7	NA	few	TRBV10-2	CASSDSAGYEQYF	TGCGCCAGCAGTGATTCGGCAGGCTACGAGCAGTACTTC
TRBJ1-2	TRBD1	NA	TRBV6-5	CASSAGTGVYGYTF	TGTGCCAGCAGTGCCGGGACAGGGGTTTATGGCTACACCTTC
TRBJ1-2	TRBD1	NA	TRBV7-3	CASSTDRGSGYTF	TGTGCCAGCAGCACGGACAGGGGTAGCGGCTACACCTTC
TRBJ2-1	NA	NA	TRBV20-1	CSARAQAQFF	TGCAGTGCTAGGGCCCAAGCCCAGTTCTTC
TRBJ1-5	NA	once	TRBV6-1	CASSELRDWIGNQPQHF	TGTGCCAGCAGTGAACTCCGGGACTGGATTGGCAATCAGCCCCAGCATTTT
TRBJ1-2	NA	NA	TRBV13	CASSRNYGYTF	TGTGCCAGCAGCCGAAACTATGGCTACACCTTC
TRBJ2-5	NA	once	TRBV30	CAWNRWGAGGETQYF	TGTGCCTGGAACCGGTGGGGGGCCGGAGGAGAGACCCAGTACTTC
TRBJ1-3	TRBD1	NA	TRBV9	CASTSSAAQGATSGNTIYF	TGTGCCAGCACTAGTTCCGCAGCTCAGGGGGCAACGTCTGGAAACACCATATATTTT
TRBJ1-1	NA	NA	TRBV5-8	CASSTYTSKTFF	TGTGCCAGCAGCACCTACACGAGCAAGACTTTCTTT